This TCR beta chain stems from a study of regulatory T cells in long-lasting Graves disease. The sample's time point: persistent/refractory GD, antithyroid drugs over 5 years with positive TRAb. There was RNA extracted from PBMCs, and the TCR library was made from it. This clonotype was counted a few times. A read error may account for a junction end that differs from germline. Arm-PCR of CDR3 regions with iRepertoire HTBI primers generated TCR beta libraries. TCRdb called the multiplex PCR reads again in MiXCR, with one record for every CDR3 protein. This table holds approximately 440,000 distinct CDR3 sequences, about 25% found once. This CDR3 spans 16 amino acids. Germline V gives CDR1 MNHGY, CDR2 SAAAGT.

The source of this sequence is a female donor with Graves disease. The chain uses TRBV6-8 and TRBJ2-2, with D perhaps TRBD1 (6 bases). The sequenced sample was peripheral blood mononuclear cells (PBMCs), obtained when the disease was refractory, from a patient treated with antithyroid drugs. In DNA, the CDR3 is TGTGCCAGCAGTTACTCGGAACAGGGCCACACCGGGGAGCTGGTTTTT. It yields the protein CASSYSEQGHTGELVF.